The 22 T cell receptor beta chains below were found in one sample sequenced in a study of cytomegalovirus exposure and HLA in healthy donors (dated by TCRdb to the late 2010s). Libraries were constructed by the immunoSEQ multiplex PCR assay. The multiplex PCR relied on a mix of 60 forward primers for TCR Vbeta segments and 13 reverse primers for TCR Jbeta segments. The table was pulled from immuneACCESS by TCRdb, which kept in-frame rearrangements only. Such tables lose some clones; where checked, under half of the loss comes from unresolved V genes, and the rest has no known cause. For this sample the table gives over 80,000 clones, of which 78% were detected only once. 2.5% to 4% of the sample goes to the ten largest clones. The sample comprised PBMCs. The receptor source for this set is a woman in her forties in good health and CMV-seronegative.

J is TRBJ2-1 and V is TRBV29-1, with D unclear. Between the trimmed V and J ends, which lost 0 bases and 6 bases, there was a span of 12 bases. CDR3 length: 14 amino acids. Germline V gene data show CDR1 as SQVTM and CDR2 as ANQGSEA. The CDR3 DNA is TGCAGCGTTGAAGACGTTCAGGCACCCAATGAGCAGTTCTTC. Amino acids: CSVEDVQAPNEQFF.

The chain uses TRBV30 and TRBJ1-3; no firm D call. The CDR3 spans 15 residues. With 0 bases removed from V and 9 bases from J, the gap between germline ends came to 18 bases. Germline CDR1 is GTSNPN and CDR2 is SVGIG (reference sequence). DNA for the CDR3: TGTGCCTGGAGTGTACTCGGCAGAACCCGCGGCACCATATATTTT. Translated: CAWSVLGRTRGTIYF.

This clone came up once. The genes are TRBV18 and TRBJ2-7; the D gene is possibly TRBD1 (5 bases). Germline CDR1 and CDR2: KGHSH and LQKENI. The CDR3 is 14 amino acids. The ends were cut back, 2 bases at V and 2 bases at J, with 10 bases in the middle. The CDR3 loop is CASSPGQGAYEQYF. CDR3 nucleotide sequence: TGTGCCAGCTCACCAGGGCAGGGTGCCTACGAGCAGTACTTC.

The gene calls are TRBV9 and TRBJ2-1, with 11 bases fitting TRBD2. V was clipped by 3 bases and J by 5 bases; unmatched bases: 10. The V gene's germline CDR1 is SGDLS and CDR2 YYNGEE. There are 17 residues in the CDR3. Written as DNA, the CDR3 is TGTGCCAGCAGCGCACGCCCACTAGCGGGAGTAAACAATGAGCAGTTCTTC. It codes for CASSARPLAGVNNEQFF.

The CDR3 spells CASIKAGAAQPQHF. Written as DNA, the CDR3 is TGTGCCAGCATCAAAGCGGGGGCGGCTCAGCCCCAGCATTTT. The V and J genes are TRBV6-1 and TRBJ1-5; D perhaps matches TRBD1 (6 bases). V was cut by 7 bases and J by 6 bases, with 16 bases left in between. This CDR3 has 14 residues. The germline V gene has CDR1 MNHNS and CDR2 SASEGT.

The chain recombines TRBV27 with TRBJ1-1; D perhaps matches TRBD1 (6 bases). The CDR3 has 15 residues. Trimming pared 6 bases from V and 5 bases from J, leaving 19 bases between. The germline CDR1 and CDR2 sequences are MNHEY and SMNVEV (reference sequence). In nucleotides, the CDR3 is TGTGCCAGCAGCCCTTCTACAGGGCTCGGGACTGAAGCTTTCTTT. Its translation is CASSPSTGLGTEAFF.

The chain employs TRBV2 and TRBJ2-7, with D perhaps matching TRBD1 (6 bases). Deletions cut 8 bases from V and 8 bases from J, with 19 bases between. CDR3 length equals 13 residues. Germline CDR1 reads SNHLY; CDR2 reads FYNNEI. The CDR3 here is CASGGHVVGQQYF. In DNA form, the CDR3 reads TGTGCCAGCGGGGGACATGTGGTTGGACAGCAGTACTTC.

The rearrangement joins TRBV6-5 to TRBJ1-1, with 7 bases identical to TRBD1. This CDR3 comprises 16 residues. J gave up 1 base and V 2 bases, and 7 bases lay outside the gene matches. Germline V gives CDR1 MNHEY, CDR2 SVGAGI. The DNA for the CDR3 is TGTGCCAGCAGTTACGTTGGAGGGGGCGGGAACACTGAAGCTTTCTTT. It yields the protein CASSYVGGGGNTEAFF.

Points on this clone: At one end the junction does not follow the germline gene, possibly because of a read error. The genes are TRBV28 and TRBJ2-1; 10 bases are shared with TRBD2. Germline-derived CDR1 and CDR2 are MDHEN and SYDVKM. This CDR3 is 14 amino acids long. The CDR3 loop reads CASSFSRGLAEQIF. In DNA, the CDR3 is TGTGCCAGCAGTTTTTCCCGAGGACTAGCGGAACAGATCTTC. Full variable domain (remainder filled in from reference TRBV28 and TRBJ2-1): DVKVTQSSRYLVKRTGEKVFLECVQDMDHENMFWYRQDPGLGLRLIYFSYDVKMKEKGDIPEGYSVSREKKERFSLILESASTNQTSMYLCASSFSRGLAEQIFGPGTRLTVL.

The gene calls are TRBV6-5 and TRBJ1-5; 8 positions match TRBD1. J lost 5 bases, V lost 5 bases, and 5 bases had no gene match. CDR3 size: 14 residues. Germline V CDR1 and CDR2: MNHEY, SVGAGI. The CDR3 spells CASSQDRGYQPQHF. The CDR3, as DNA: TGTGCCAGCAGTCAAGACAGGGGTTATCAGCCCCAGCATTTT.

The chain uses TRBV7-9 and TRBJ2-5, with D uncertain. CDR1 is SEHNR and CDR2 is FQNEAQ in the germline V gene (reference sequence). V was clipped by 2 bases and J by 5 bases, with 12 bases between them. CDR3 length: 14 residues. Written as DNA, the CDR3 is TGTGCCAGCAGCTTATTGTCAGAAAAGGAGACCCAGTACTTC. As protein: CASSLLSEKETQYF.

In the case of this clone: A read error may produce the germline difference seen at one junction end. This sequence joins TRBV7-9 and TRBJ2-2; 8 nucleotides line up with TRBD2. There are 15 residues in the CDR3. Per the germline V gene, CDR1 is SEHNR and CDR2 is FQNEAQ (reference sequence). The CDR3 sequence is CSSSPGTSVTGELFF. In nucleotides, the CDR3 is TGTTCCAGCAGCCCCGGGACTAGTGTCACCGGGGAGCTGTTTTTT.

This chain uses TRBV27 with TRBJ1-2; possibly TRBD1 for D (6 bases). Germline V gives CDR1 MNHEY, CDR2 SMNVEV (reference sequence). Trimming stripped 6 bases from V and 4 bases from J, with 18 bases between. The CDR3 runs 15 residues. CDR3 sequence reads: CASSQQGRSIYGYTF. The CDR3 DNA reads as TGTGCCAGCAGCCAACAGGGTCGAAGTATCTATGGCTACACCTTC.

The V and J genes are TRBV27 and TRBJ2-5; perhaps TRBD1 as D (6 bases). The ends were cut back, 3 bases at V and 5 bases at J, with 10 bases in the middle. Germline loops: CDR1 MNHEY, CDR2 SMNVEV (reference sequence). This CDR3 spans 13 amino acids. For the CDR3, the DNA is TGTGCCAGCAGTTTTGGGGGCCCCGAGACCCAGTACTTC. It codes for CASSFGGPETQYF.

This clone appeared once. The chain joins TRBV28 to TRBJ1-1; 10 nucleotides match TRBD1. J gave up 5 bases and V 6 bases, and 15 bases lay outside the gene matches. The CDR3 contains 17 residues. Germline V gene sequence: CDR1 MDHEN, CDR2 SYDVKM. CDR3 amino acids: CASSRPWRDRGGTEAFF. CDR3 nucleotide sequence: TGTGCCAGCAGCCGTCCCTGGAGGGACAGGGGAGGAACTGAAGCTTTCTTT. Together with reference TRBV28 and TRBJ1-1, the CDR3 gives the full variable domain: DVKVTQSSRYLVKRTGEKVFLECVQDMDHENMFWYRQDPGLGLRLIYFSYDVKMKEKGDIPEGYSVSREKKERFSLILESASTNQTSMYLCASSRPWRDRGGTEAFFGQGTRLTVV.

CDR3 sequence (DNA): TGTGCCAGCAGCGGATCTAGGGAGAGCGGCGCCTACGAGCAGTACTTC. It is translated as CASSGSRESGAYEQYF. V is TRBV9 and J is TRBJ2-7, with D maybe TRBD2 (5 bases). V lost 3 bases and J lost 2, with 18 bases in between. Germline values: CDR1 SGDLS, CDR2 YYNGEE. This CDR3 is 16 amino acids long.

The CDR3 here is CSVYGQGDIQYF. The CDR3 DNA is TGCAGCGTTTATGGACAGGGGGACATTCAGTACTTC. This chain joins TRBV29-1 and TRBJ2-4; 10 bases map to TRBD1. The CDR3 loop spans 12 amino acids. CDR1 and CDR2 from the germline V gene are SQVTM and ANQGSEA. Trimming at V came to 5 bases and at J to 8 bases, leaving 3 bases not matched to a gene.

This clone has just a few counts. CDR3 sequence reads: CASSSGLAGAYSYEQYF. The CDR3 nucleotides are TGCGCCAGCAGCTCGGGACTAGCGGGGGCTTACTCCTACGAGCAGTACTTC. This sequence joins TRBV5-1 and TRBJ2-7, with 14 bases identical to TRBD2. Per germline, CDR1 SGHRS and CDR2 YFSETQ. The J segment lost 0 bases and the V segment lost 3 bases, leaving 5 bases of the junction unmatched. The CDR3 covers 17 residues.

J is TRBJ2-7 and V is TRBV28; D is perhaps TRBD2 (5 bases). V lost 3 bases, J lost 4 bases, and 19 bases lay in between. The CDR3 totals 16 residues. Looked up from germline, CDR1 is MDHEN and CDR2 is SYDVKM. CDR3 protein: CASSLAGDVPPYEQYF. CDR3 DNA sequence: TGTGCCAGCAGTTTGGCCGGGGATGTTCCCCCTTACGAGCAGTACTTC. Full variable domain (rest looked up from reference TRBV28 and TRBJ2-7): DVKVTQSSRYLVKRTGEKVFLECVQDMDHENMFWYRQDPGLGLRLIYFSYDVKMKEKGDIPEGYSVSREKKERFSLILESASTNQTSMYLCASSLAGDVPPYEQYFGPGTRLTVT.

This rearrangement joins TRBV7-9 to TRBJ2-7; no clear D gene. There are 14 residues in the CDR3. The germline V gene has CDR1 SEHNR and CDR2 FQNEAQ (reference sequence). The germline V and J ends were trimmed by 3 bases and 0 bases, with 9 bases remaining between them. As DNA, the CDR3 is TGTGCCAGCAGCTTGAACGGCGGCTCCTACGAGCAGTACTTC. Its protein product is CASSLNGGSYEQYF. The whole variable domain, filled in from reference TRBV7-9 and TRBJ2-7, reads DTGVSQNPRHKITKRGQNVTFRCDPISEHNRLYWYRQTLGQGPEFLTYFQNEAQLEKSRLLSDRFSAERPKGSFSTLEIQRTEQGDSAMYLCASSLNGGSYEQYFGPGTRLTVT.

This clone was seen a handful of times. Here the CDR3 DNA reads TGTGCCAGCAGTCATGGGGGGGCTGAAGCTTTCTTT. Translated: CASSHGGAEAFF. The chain employs TRBV27 and TRBJ1-1; D is possibly TRBD1 (5 bases). V was pared by 5 bases and J by 6 bases, with 10 bases between. The CDR3 has 12 residues. CDR1 and CDR2 from the germline V gene are MNHEY and SMNVEV (reference sequence).

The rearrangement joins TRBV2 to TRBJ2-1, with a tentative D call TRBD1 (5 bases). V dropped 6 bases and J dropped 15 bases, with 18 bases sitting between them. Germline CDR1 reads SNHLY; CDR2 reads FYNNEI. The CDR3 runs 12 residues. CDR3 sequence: CASRGRVLRWFF. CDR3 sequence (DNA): TGTGCCAGCAGGGGCAGGGTCCTTAGGTGGTTCTTC.